The rows below give T cell receptor beta chains drawn from one sample of a study of blood T cell repertoires in COVID-19. Measured with immunoSEQ multiplex PCR; TCRdb has only the in-frame clones, and not every one. Of about 150,000 clones listed, approximately 78% were seen once; the top ten hold approximately 1.8%. Sequenced input: peripheral blood. These TCRs come from an older man with acute or convalescent COVID-19. Both conserved end residues are part of each CDR3. Each record gives: CDR3 protein, V gene, J gene.

CDR3 protein: CATSTGSQGVEQYF
V gene: TRBV15
J gene: TRBJ2-7

CDR3 protein: CASSPMERVNQPQHF
V gene: TRBV7-8
J gene: TRBJ1-5

CDR3 protein: CSVRGVYEQYF
V gene: TRBV29-1
J gene: TRBJ2-7

CDR3 protein: CASSFGLSDEQFF
V gene: TRBV5-1
J gene: TRBJ2-1

CDR3 protein: CASSRRQGTAKLFF
V gene: TRBV6-5
J gene: TRBJ1-4

CDR3 protein: CASSFQGYEQYF
V gene: TRBV7-2
J gene: TRBJ2-7

CDR3 protein: CASSIQGQETQYF
V gene: TRBV5-5
J gene: TRBJ2-5

CDR3 protein: CASTGRQGGVEKLFF
V gene: TRBV4-1
J gene: TRBJ1-4

CDR3 protein: CASSPPGGGQKDTQYF
V gene: TRBV18
J gene: TRBJ2-3

CDR3 protein: CASSQGLAGGLRNTGELFF
V gene: TRBV3-1/TRBV3-2
J gene: TRBJ2-2

CDR3 protein: CATSRDPPRTEAFF
V gene: TRBV15
J gene: TRBJ1-1

CDR3 protein: CASSLQGDQPQHF
V gene: TRBV12-3/TRBV12-4
J gene: TRBJ1-5

CDR3 protein: CASKNSGGATDTQYF
V gene: TRBV19
J gene: TRBJ2-3

CDR3 protein: CASSFPGDETQYF
V gene: TRBV28
J gene: TRBJ2-5

CDR3 protein: CASSLAVTSAEQYF
V gene: TRBV5-1
J gene: TRBJ2-7

CDR3 protein: CASTVGGRAPGANVLTF
V gene: TRBV28
J gene: TRBJ2-6

CDR3 protein: CASSPGQGSGYTF
V gene: TRBV28
J gene: TRBJ1-2

CDR3 protein: CASTRVGPQAFF
V gene: TRBV12-3/TRBV12-4
J gene: TRBJ1-1

CDR3 protein: CSVGPPLAGGRSDTQYF
V gene: TRBV29-1
J gene: TRBJ2-3

CDR3 protein: CASSQGQLNTGELFF
V gene: TRBV4-3
J gene: TRBJ2-2

CDR3 protein: CASSSGRGTSYNEQFF
V gene: TRBV5-1
J gene: TRBJ2-1

CDR3 protein: CASRGAAGTGELFF
V gene: TRBV6-5
J gene: TRBJ2-2

CDR3 protein: CASSTGVYDTQYF
V gene: TRBV6-2/TRBV6-3
J gene: TRBJ2-3

CDR3 protein: CASSFTGGARETQYF
V gene: TRBV7-9
J gene: TRBJ2-5

CDR3 protein: CASSLTGGVPNYGYTF
V gene: TRBV7-2
J gene: TRBJ1-2

CDR3 protein: CASSYSFAPRGSPLHF
V gene: TRBV6-5
J gene: TRBJ1-6

CDR3 protein: CASSRGQGAEAFF
V gene: TRBV12-3/TRBV12-4
J gene: TRBJ1-1

CDR3 protein: CASSLGAGSSGANVLTF
V gene: TRBV5-1
J gene: TRBJ2-6

CDR3 protein: CASRSSGGSPGNEQFF
V gene: TRBV5-1
J gene: TRBJ2-1

CDR3 protein: CASSPGILTNEKLFF
V gene: TRBV5-1
J gene: TRBJ1-4

CDR3 protein: CASSLGRGPSRSYNEQFF
V gene: TRBV5-6
J gene: TRBJ2-1

CDR3 protein: CASSVGGSFADTQYF
V gene: TRBV9
J gene: TRBJ2-3

CDR3 protein: CASGSGTGSNQPQHF
V gene: TRBV12-5
J gene: TRBJ1-5

CDR3 protein: CASSRRDRSIYEQYF
V gene: TRBV7-3
J gene: TRBJ2-7

CDR3 protein: CASSPNSVRDSPLHF
V gene: TRBV18
J gene: TRBJ1-6

CDR3 protein: CSASYRASGGEDTQYF
V gene: TRBV20-1
J gene: TRBJ2-3

CDR3 protein: CASSLPGADTQYF
V gene: TRBV5-4
J gene: TRBJ2-3

CDR3 protein: CASSIVRDQPQHF
V gene: TRBV19
J gene: TRBJ1-5

CDR3 protein: CASSLEPGKDYGYTF
V gene: TRBV5-1
J gene: TRBJ1-2

CDR3 protein: CASSPGQLTDTQYF
V gene: TRBV7-9
J gene: TRBJ2-3

CDR3 protein: CASSLARGPYEQYF
V gene: TRBV11-3
J gene: TRBJ2-7

CDR3 protein: CASSLDRGVETQYF
V gene: TRBV5-4
J gene: TRBJ2-5

CDR3 protein: CAISPPGFDTQYF
V gene: TRBV10-3
J gene: TRBJ2-3

CDR3 protein: CASSPVRENSPLHF
V gene: TRBV18
J gene: TRBJ1-6

CDR3 protein: CASSLSTSGDSDTQYF
V gene: TRBV5-1
J gene: TRBJ2-3

CDR3 protein: CASSPQRAGGYNEQFF
V gene: TRBV7-2
J gene: TRBJ2-1

CDR3 protein: CASSRSGGASETQYF
V gene: TRBV7-2
J gene: TRBJ2-5

CDR3 protein: CASSLGRQDTQYF
V gene: TRBV5-8
J gene: TRBJ2-3

CDR3 protein: CASSVRGRDEQYF
V gene: TRBV9
J gene: TRBJ2-7

CDR3 protein: CAISDPGDTIYF
V gene: TRBV10-3
J gene: TRBJ1-3

CDR3 protein: CAISTPSQGYEQYF
V gene: TRBV10-3
J gene: TRBJ2-7

CDR3 protein: CASERTANTGELFF
V gene: TRBV19
J gene: TRBJ2-2

CDR3 protein: CASRWPPPNYGYTF
V gene: TRBV28
J gene: TRBJ1-2

CDR3 protein: CASSPGHRSHEAFF
V gene: TRBV7-9
J gene: TRBJ1-1

CDR3 protein: CASSPAGGAGEQFF
V gene: TRBV5-5
J gene: TRBJ2-1

CDR3 protein: CASSLVSGLAGPGELFF
V gene: TRBV11-3
J gene: TRBJ2-2